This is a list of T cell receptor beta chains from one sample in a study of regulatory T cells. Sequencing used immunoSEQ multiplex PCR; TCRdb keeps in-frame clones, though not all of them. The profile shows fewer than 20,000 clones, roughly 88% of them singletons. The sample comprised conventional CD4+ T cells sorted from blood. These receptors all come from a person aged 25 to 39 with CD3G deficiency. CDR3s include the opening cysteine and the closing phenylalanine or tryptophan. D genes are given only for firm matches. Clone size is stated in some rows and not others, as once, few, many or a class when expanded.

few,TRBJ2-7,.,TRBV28,TGTGCCAGCAGTTTAGGGGGACTGCTTCGCGACGAGCAGTACTTC,CASSLGGLLRDEQYF
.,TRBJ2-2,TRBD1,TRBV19,TGTGCCAGTAGTGCCACAAACAGGGGGCGGAACACCGGGGAGCTGTTTTTT,CASSATNRGRNTGELFF
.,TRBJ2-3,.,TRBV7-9,TGTGCCAGCAGCTCCGGGATTAGCTCTAGCACAGATACGCAGTATTTT,CASSSGISSSTDTQYF
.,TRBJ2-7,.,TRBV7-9,TGTGCCAGCAGCTTAGGGGGGAACTACGAGCAGTACTTC,CASSLGGNYEQYF
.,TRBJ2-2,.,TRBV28,TGTGCCAGCAGTTTATCGGGGGCCAGGACCGGGGAGCTGTTTTTT,CASSLSGARTGELFF
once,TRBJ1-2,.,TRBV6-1,TGTGCCAGCAGTCCCGGACAGATCTATGGCTACACCTTC,CASSPGQIYGYTF
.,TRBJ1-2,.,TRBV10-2,TGCGCCAGCAGTGAGGGAGTGGGAGGTTATGGCTACACCTTC,CASSEGVGGYGYTF
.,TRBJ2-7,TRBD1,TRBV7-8,TGTGCCAGCAGCTTAGGGCGACAGGGAGCCTACGAGCAGTACTTC,CASSLGRQGAYEQYF
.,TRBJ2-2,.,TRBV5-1,TGCGCCAGCAGTGGGATGCATTCGAACACCGGGGAGCTGTTTTTT,CASSGMHSNTGELFF
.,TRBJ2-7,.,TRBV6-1,TGTGCCAGCAGTGAGACATTCAAGCAGTACTTC,CASSETFKQYF
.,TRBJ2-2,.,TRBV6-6,TGTGCCAGCAGTTACGATCGGAAAACCGGGGAGCTGTTTTTT,CASSYDRKTGELFF
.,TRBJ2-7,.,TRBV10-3,TGTGCCATCAGTGAGGGAGGTAGACGGGGTGGCGAGCAGTACTTC,CAISEGGRRGGEQYF
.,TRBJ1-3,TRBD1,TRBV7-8,TGTGCCAGCAGCCCAAGGCCAGGACAGGCAAGATCTGGAAACACCATATATTTT,CASSPRPGQARSGNTIYF
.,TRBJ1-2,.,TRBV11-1,TGTGCCAGCAGCACGACCCTTAACTATGGCTACACCTTC,CASSTTLNYGYTF
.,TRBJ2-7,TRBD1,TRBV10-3,TGTGCCATCGGGACAGGGGGCTACGAGCAGTACTTC,CAIGTGGYEQYF
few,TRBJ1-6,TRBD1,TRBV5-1,TGCGCCAGCAGCCTTGGACAGGGGGCAGGTTCACCCCTCCACTTT,CASSLGQGAGSPLHF
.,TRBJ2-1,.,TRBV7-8,TGTGCCAGCAGCCCCCGGACCGGAGGCTACAATGAGCAGTTCTTC,CASSPRTGGYNEQFF
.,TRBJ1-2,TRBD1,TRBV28,TGTGCCAGCAGAACCGGGACAGCCTACGGCTACACCTTC,CASRTGTAYGYTF
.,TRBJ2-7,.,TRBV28,TGTGCCAGCAGGCCGTGGGCGGGCTACGAGCAGTACTTC,CASRPWAGYEQYF
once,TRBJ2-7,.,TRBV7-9,TGTGCCAGCAGCATGTCAGGGGCTGGCGAGCAGTACTTC,CASSMSGAGEQYF
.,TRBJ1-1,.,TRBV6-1,TGTGCCAGCAGTGGCGGAACACAGAGCTTTGGTGCTGAAGCTTTCTTT,CASSGGTQSFGAEAFF
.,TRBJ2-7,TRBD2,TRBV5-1,TGCGCCAGCAAGCTTGGGCTAGCGGGAGACTACGAGCAGTACTTC,CASKLGLAGDYEQYF
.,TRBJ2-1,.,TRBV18,TGTGCCAGCTCATTAAACATGAGGGGTGAGCAGTTCTTC,CASSLNMRGEQFF
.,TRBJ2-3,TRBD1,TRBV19,TGTGCCAGTAGTACGAAGGGACAGGGAGGAGATACGCAGTATTTT,CASSTKGQGGDTQYF
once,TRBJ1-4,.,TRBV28,TGTGCCAGCAGACGAGCCTTCCGGGCCCTAAATGAAAAACTGTTTTTT,CASRRAFRALNEKLFF
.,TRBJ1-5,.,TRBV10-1,TGCGCCAGCAATCAGCCCCAGCATTTT,CASNQPQHF
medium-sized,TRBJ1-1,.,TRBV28,TGTGCCAGCAGTCTTGGCACAGGGAACACTGAAGCTTTCTTT,CASSLGTGNTEAFF
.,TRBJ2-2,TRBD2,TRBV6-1,TGTGCCAGCATGGGACTAGCTAACACCGGGGAGCTGTTTTTT,CASMGLANTGELFF
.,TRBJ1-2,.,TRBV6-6,TGTGCCAGCACCACAGGCAGGGCCAGAGCGAACTATGGCTACACCTTC,CASTTGRARANYGYTF
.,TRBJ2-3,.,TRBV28,TGTGCCAGCAGTCGGGGAGGGGGAACAGATACGCAGTATTTT,CASSRGGGTDTQYF
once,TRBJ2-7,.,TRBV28,TGTGCCAGCAGCCAAGCTACCCGCTCCTACGAGCAGTACTTC,CASSQATRSYEQYF
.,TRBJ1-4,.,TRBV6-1,TGTGCCAGCAGTGACAGGGGAAGAGAGCGAAAACTGTTTTTT,CASSDRGRERKLFF
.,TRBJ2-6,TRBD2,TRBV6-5,TGTGCCAGCAGTGGCGGGGGATCTGGGGCCAACGTCCTGACTTTC,CASSGGGSGANVLTF
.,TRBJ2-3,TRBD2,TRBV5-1,TGCGCCAGCAGACTAGCGGGGGTCCGAGATACGCAGTATTTT,CASRLAGVRDTQYF
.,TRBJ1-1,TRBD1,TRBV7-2,TGTGCCAGCAGGTCGACAGGGCGAACTGAAGCTTTCTTT,CASRSTGRTEAFF
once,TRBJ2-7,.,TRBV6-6,TGTGCCAGCAGCCAAGTCGGTTACGAGCAGTACTTC,CASSQVGYEQYF
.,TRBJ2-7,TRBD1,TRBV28,TGTGCCAGCAGTTCCATGACAGGGGCCTACGAGCAGTACTTC,CASSSMTGAYEQYF
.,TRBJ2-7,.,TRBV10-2,TGCGCCAGCAGTGAGACGCAGGCCCCAGGTGCCGAGCAGTACTTC,CASSETQAPGAEQYF
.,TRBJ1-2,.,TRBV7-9,TGTGCCAGCAGCTTAGCGGCCGGGAACTATGGCTACACCTTC,CASSLAAGNYGYTF
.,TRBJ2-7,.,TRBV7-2,TGTGCCAGCAGCCTCAATCCCGAACACGAGCAGTACTTC,CASSLNPEHEQYF